Listed here is a single T cell receptor (beta chain). TCRdb's table, derived via immunoSEQ multiplex PCR, lists solely in-frame clones and lacks some. The table includes some 68,000 clones, around 83% detected once. This specimen belongs to a study of OX40 agonist ivuxolimab in advanced cancers. Study details: The dose-escalation group included hepatocellular carcinoma, melanoma, renal cell carcinoma and head and neck cancer. Age averaged around 59 years (range roughly 23 to 79), and around 87% were male.

The sequences come from CD4+ or CD8+ T cells sorted from blood, collected in a trial of the OX40 agonist ivuxolimab. The source is an adult with an advanced solid tumor such as melanoma, head and neck, liver or kidney cancer.

The CDR3, as DNA: TGTGCTAGTGGTTTGGGCTCCGCGGAGACCCAGTACTTC. Its translation: CASGLGSAETQYF. The V gene is TRBV12-5, the J gene TRBJ2-5; no clear D. Germline CDR1 and CDR2: LGHNT and FRNRAP. This CDR3 is 13 amino acids long. V lost 1 base and J 5 bases, leaving 8 bases between the germline ends. The whole variable domain, filled in from reference TRBV12-5 and TRBJ2-5, reads DARVTQTPRHKVTEMGQEVTMRCQPILGHNTVFWYRQTMMQGLELLAYFRNRAPLDDSGMPKDRFSAEMPDATLATLKIQPSEPRDSAVYFCASGLGSAETQYFGPGTRLLVL.